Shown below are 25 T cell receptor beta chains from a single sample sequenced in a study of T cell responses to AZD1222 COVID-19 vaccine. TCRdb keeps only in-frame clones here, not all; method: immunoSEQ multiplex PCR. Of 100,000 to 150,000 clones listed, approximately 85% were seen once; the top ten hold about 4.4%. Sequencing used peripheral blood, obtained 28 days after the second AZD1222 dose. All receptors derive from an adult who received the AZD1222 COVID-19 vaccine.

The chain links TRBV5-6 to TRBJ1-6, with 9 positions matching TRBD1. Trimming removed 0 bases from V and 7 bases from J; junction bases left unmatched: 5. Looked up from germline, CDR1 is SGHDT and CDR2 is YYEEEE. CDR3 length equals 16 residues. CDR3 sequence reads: CASSLAPGTGNSPLHF. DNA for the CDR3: TGTGCCAGCAGCTTGGCCCCCGGGACAGGGAATTCACCCCTCCACTTT.

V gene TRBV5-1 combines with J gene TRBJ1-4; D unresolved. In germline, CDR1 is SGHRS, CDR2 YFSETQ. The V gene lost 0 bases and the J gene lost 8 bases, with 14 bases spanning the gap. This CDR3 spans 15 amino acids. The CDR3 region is CASSLAGIGKEKLFF. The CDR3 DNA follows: TGCGCCAGCAGCTTGGCCGGGATAGGGAAGGAAAAACTGTTTTTT. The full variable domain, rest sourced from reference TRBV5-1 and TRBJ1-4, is KAGVTQTPRYLIKTRGQQVTLSCSPISGHRSVSWYQQTPGQGLQFLFEYFSETQRNKGNFPGRFSGRQFSNSRSEMNVSTLELGDSALYLCASSLAGIGKEKLFFGSGTQLSVL.

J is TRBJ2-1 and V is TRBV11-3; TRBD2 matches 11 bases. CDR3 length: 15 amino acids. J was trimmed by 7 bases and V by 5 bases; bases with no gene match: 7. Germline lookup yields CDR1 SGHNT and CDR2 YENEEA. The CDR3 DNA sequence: TGTGCCAGCAGCCTCCTAGCGGGGGGTTTAAATGAGCAGTTCTTC. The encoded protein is CASSLLAGGLNEQFF.

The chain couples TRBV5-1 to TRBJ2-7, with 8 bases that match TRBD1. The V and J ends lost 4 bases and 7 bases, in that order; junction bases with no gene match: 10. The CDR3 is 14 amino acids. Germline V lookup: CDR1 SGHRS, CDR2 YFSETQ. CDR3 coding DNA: TGCGCCAGCAGCGACAGGGGCGGAAACAGAGAGCAGTACTTC. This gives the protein CASSDRGGNREQYF.

The CDR3 here is CASGTSGGYNEQFF. Written as DNA, the CDR3 is TGCGCCAGCGGGACTAGCGGGGGGTACAATGAGCAGTTCTTC. V is TRBV10-1 and J is TRBJ2-1; 15 nucleotides agree with TRBD2. CDR3 length: 14 amino acids. The V gene's germline CDR1 is WNHNN and CDR2 SYGVQD (reference sequence). J was trimmed by 4 bases and V by 8 bases; bases with no gene match: 0.

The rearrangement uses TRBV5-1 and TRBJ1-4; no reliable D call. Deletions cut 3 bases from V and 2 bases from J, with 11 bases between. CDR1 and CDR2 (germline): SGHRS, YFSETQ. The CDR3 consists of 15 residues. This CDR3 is CASSSMMATNEKLFF. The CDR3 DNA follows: TGCGCCAGCAGCTCGATGATGGCTACTAATGAAAAACTGTTTTTT. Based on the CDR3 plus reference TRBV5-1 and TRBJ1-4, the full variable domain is KAGVTQTPRYLIKTRGQQVTLSCSPISGHRSVSWYQQTPGQGLQFLFEYFSETQRNKGNFPGRFSGRQFSNSRSEMNVSTLELGDSALYLCASSSMMATNEKLFFGSGTQLSVL.

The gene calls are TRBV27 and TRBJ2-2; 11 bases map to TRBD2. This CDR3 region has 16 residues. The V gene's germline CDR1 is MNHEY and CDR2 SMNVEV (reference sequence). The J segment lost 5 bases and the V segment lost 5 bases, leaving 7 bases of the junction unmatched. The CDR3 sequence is CASSLLAGGDTGELFF. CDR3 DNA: TGTGCCAGCAGTCTGCTAGCGGGGGGCGATACCGGGGAGCTGTTTTTT.

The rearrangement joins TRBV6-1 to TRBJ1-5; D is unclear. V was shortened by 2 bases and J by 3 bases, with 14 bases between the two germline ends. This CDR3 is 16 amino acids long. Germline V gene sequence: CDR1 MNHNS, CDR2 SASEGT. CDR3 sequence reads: CASSELGGWNNQPQHF. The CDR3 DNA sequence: TGTGCCAGCAGTGAACTAGGAGGTTGGAACAATCAGCCCCAGCATTTT.

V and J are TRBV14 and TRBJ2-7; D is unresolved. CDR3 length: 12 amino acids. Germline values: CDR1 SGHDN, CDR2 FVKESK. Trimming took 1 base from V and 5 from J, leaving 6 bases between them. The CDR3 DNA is TGTGCCAGCAGCCAAGTTTCCAACGAGCAGTACTTC. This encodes CASSQVSNEQYF.

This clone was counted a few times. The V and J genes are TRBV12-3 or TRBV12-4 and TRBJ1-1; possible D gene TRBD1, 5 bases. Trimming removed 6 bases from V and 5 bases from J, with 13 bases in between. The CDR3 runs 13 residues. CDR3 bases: TGTGCCAGCAGGGACGGGACGTGGACTGAAGCTTTCTTT. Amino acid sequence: CASRDGTWTEAFF.

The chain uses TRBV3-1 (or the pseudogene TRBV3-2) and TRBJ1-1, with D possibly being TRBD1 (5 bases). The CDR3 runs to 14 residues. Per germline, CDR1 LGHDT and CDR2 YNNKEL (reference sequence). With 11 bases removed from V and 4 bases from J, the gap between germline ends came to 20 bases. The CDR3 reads CACQGPPGGTEAFF. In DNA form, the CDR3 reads TGTGCCTGCCAGGGACCCCCGGGAGGCACTGAAGCTTTCTTT.

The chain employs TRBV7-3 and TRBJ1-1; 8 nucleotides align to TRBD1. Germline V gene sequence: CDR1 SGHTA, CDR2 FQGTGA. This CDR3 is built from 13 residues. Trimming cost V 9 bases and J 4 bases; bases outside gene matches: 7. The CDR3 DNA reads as TGTGCCAGTAAGACAGGGGACAGCACTGAAGCTTTCTTT. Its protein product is CASKTGDSTEAFF.

This CDR3 reads CASSLEGMENSPLHF. CDR3 sequence (DNA): TGCGCCAGCAGCTTGGAGGGTATGGAGAATTCACCCCTCCACTTT. This chain connects TRBV5-1 to TRBJ1-6; D is unresolved. With 0 bases removed from V and 7 bases from J, the gap between germline ends came to 11 bases. CDR3 size: 15 residues. Germline assignment: CDR1 SGHRS and CDR2 YFSETQ.

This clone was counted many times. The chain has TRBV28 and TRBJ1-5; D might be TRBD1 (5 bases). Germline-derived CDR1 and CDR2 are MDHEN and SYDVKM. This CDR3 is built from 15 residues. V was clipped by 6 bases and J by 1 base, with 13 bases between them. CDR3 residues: CASSQPDSSNQPQHF. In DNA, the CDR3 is TGTGCCAGCAGCCAACCAGACAGCAGCAATCAGCCCCAGCATTTT. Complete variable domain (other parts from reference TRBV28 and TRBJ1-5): DVKVTQSSRYLVKRTGEKVFLECVQDMDHENMFWYRQDPGLGLRLIYFSYDVKMKEKGDIPEGYSVSREKKERFSLILESASTNQTSMYLCASSQPDSSNQPQHFGDGTRLSIL.

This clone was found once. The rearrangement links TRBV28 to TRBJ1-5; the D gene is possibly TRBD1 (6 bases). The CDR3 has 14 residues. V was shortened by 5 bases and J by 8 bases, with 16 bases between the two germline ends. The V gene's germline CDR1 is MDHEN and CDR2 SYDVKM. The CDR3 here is CASSRAGAEKPQHF. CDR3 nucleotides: TGTGCCAGCAGTAGAGCAGGGGCGGAAAAGCCCCAGCATTTT.

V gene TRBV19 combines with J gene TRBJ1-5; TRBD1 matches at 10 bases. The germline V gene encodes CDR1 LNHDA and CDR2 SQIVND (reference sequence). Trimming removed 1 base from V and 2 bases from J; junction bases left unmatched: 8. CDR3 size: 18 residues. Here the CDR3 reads CASSIGWGQGKGNQPQHF. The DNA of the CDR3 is TGTGCCAGTAGTATAGGTTGGGGACAGGGGAAGGGCAATCAGCCCCAGCATTTT.

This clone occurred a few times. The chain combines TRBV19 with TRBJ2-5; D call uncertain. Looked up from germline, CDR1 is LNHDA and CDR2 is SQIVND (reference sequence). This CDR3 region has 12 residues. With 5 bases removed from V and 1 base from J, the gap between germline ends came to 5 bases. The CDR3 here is CASSVAQETQYF. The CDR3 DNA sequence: TGTGCCAGTAGTGTAGCCCAAGAGACCCAGTACTTC.

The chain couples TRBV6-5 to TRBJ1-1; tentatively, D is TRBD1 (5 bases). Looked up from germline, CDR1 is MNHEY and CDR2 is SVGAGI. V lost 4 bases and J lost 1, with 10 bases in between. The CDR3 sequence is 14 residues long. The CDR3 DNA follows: TGTGCCAGCAGTTTAAGCAGGGAGAACACTGAAGCTTTCTTT. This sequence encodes CASSLSRENTEAFF.

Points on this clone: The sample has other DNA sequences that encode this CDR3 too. CDR3 nucleotides: TGTGCCAGCAGTTTACTGGTGAACACTGAAGCTTTCTTT. This gives the protein CASSLLVNTEAFF. This sequence joins TRBV12-3 or TRBV12-4 and TRBJ1-1; no clear D. CDR3 length: 13 amino acids. The V end was cut by 2 bases, the J end by 0 bases, with 4 bases between.

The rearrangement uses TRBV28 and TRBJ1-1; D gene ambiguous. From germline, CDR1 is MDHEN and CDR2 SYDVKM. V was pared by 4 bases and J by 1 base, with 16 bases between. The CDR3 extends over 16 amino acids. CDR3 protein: CASSSARKEGNTEAFF. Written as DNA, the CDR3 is TGTGCCAGCAGTTCGGCGCGAAAGGAGGGGAACACTGAAGCTTTCTTT.

The CDR3 DNA follows: TGTGCCAGCAGTTACTCCCCCGCGGGGGAGCAGTACTTC. Residues: CASSYSPAGEQYF. The chain combines TRBV6-5 with TRBJ2-7; D may be TRBD2 (6 bases). V was shortened by 0 bases and J by 7 bases, with 10 bases between the two germline ends. Germline CDR1 and CDR2: MNHEY and SVGAGI. The CDR3 is 13 residues long.

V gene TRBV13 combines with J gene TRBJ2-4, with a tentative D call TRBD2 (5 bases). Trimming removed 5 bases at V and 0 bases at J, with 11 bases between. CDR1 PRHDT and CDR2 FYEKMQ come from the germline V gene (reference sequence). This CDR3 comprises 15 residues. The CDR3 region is CASSPGSVAKNIQYF. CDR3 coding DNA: TGTGCCAGCAGCCCGGGGTCTGTAGCCAAAAACATTCAGTACTTC.

The DNA of the CDR3 is TGTGCCAGCAGCGTAGCACCGGGACAGGGGCCCCAAGAGACCCAGTACTTC. It yields the protein CASSVAPGQGPQETQYF. The chain links TRBV9 to TRBJ2-5; the match to TRBD1 covers 10 bases. The germline V gene encodes CDR1 SGDLS and CDR2 YYNGEE. There are 17 residues in the CDR3. J lost 1 base, V lost 0 bases, and 6 bases had no gene match.

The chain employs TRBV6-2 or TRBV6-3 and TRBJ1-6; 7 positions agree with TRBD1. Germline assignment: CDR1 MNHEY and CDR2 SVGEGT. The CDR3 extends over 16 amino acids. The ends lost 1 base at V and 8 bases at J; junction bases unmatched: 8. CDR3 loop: CASSYYWDRRYSPLHF. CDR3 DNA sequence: TGTGCCAGCAGTTACTACTGGGACAGAAGATATTCACCCCTCCACTTT.

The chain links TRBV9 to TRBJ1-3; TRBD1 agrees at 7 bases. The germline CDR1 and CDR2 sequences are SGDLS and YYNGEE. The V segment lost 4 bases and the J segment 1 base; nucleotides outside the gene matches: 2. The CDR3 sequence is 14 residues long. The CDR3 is CASSQGVSGNTIYF. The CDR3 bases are TGTGCCAGCAGCCAGGGGGTTTCTGGAAACACCATATATTTT.